This record looks at one T cell receptor beta chain sequence and its context. The antigen is not known. This sample was included in a study of cytomegalovirus exposure and HLA in healthy donors. General study results and limits: On later analysis, the bulk of CMV-associated TCR beta chains appeared to be HLA-restricted.

V was clipped by 4 bases and J by 5 bases; unmatched bases: 8. Germline loops: CDR1 SGDLS, CDR2 YYNGEE. This CDR3 comprises 16 residues. Primers for the PCR totalled 60 Vbeta and 13 Jbeta. TCRdb's table, derived via immunoSEQ multiplex PCR, lists solely in-frame clones and lacks some. The table includes roughly 180,000 clones, roughly 80% detected once. The sequence came from a male donor in good health and CMV-seronegative. This chain uses TRBV9 with TRBJ1-4; 10 positions match TRBD1. Source material: PBMCs. Here the CDR3 reads CASSPGTGVGNEKLFF. In DNA form, the CDR3 reads TGTGCCAGCAGCCCCGGGACAGGGGTCGGGAATGAAAAACTGTTTTTT.